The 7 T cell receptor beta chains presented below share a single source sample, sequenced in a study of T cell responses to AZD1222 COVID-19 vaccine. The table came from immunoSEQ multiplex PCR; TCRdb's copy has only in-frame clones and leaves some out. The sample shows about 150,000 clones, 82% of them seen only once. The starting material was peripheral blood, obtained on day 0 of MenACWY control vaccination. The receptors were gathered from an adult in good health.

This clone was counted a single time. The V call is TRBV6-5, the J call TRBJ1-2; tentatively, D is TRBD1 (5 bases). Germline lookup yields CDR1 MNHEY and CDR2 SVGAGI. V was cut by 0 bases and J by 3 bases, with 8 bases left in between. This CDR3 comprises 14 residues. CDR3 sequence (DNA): TGTGCCAGCAGTTACTCGTCAGGGTACTATGGCTACACCTTC. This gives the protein CASSYSSGYYGYTF.

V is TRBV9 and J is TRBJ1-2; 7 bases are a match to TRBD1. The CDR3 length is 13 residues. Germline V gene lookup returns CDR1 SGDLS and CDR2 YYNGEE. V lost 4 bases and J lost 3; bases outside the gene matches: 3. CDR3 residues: CASSPTGDYGYTF. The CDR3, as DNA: TGTGCCAGCAGCCCAACAGGGGACTATGGCTACACCTTC.

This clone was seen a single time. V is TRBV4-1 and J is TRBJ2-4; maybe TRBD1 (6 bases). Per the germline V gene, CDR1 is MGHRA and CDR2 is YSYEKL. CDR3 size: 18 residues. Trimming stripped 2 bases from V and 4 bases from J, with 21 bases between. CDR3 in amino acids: CASSQYSLETGSKNIQYF. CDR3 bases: TGCGCCAGCAGCCAATATTCTCTAGAAACAGGGAGTAAAAACATTCAGTACTTC.

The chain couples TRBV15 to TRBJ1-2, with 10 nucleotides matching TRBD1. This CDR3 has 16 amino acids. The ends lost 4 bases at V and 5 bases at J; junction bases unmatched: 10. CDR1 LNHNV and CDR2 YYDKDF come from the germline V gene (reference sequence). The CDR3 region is CATSTYRQGAKYGYTF. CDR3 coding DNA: TGTGCCACCAGCACATATAGACAGGGGGCAAAATATGGCTACACCTTC.

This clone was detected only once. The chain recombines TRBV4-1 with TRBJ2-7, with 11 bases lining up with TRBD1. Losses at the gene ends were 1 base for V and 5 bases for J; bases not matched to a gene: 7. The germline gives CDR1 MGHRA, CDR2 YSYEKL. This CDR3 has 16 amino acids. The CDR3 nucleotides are TGCGCCAGCAGCCAAGTGCTCCGGACAGGGGGCAACGAGCAGTACTTC. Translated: CASSQVLRTGGNEQYF.

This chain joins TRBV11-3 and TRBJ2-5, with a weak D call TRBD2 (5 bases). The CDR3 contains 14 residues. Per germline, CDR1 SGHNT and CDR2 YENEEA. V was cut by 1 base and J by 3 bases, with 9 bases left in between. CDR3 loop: CASSLGGREETQYF. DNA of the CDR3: TGTGCCAGCAGCTTAGGAGGGCGGGAAGAGACCCAGTACTTC. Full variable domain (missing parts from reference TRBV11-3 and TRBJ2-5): EAGVVQSPRYKIIEKKQPVAFWCNPISGHNTLYWYLQNLGQGPELLIRYENEEAVDDSQLPKDRFSAERLKGVDSTLKIQPAELGDSAVYLCASSLGGREETQYFGPGTRLLVL.

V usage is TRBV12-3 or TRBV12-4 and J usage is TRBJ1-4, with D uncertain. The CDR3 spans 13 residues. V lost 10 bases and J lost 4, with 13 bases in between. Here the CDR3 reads CAIRTGNNEKLFF. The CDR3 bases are TGTGCCATACGGACGGGGAATAATGAAAAACTGTTTTTT.